This TCR beta chain was captured in a study of siplizumab effects on memory and regulatory T cells. About the study: With siplizumab at 0.75 to 1 ug/mL or without drug, mixed lymphocyte reactions were set up in pairs. Study-wide results and limits: Treatment with siplizumab left mappable alloreactive CD4+ clones averaging approximately 69% Treg-derived, compared with 25% to 30% in controls.

This clone showed up just a few times. The antigen remains undetermined. Germline CDR1 reads GTSNPN; CDR2 reads SVGIG (reference sequence). The CDR3 contains 15 residues. V was trimmed by 6 bases and J by 1 base, leaving 15 bases between them. Cells from the mixed lymphocyte reaction underwent coculture for approximately 6 days at 37 degrees C. Once responder PBMCs had been labelled with CFSE and stimulator PBMCs with Violet Dye, they were mixed 1:1. The repertoire was sequenced with immunoSEQ multiplex PCR; TCRdb's copy has only in-frame clones and lacks some. The sample lists about 9,900 clones, about 41% occurring once.

The sequence came from a human donor in good health; the cells came from an allogeneic mixed lymphocyte reaction. Specimen: CFSE-low (dividing) CD4+ T cells sorted from an allogeneic mixed lymphocyte reaction. The rearrangement joins TRBV30 to TRBJ2-2; possibly TRBD2 for D (6 bases). The CDR3 loop is CACPLGGMNTGELFF. CDR3 sequence (DNA): TGTGCCTGCCCCCTTGGGGGGATGAACACCGGGGAGCTGTTTTTT. Variable domain in full (rest from reference TRBV30 and TRBJ2-2): SQTIHQWPATLVQPVGSPLSLECTVEGTSNPNLYWYRQAAGRGLQLLFYSVGIGQISSEVPQNLSASRPQDRQFILSSKKLLLSDSGFYLCACPLGGMNTGELFFGEGSRLTVL.